The 28 T cell receptor beta chains reported below all come from one sample, sequenced in a study of T-cell memory formation after mild COVID-19. TCRdb independently ran MiXCR on the 5' RACE reads; one entry per CDR3 protein. The sample contains about 470,000 distinct CDR3 sequences, approximately 25% of which appear only once. The sample consisted of PBMCs or a T cell subset sorted from them (not recorded which). These receptors were obtained from an adult woman who had mild COVID-19 (a few samples of this study predate the infection). Cell type and time point are not known.

The V and J genes are TRBV5-8 and TRBJ1-1, with TRBD1 matching 10 bases. Germline-derived CDR1 and CDR2 are SGHTS and YDEGEE. This CDR3 comprises 16 residues. V was clipped by 5 bases and J by 3 bases; unmatched bases: 10. CDR3 loop: CASRSGTGVRYTEAFF. The CDR3 region has the DNA TGTGCCAGCAGATCCGGGACAGGGGTTAGGTACACTGAAGCTTTCTTT.

V usage is TRBV15 and J usage is TRBJ1-6; TRBD1 might be the D (6 bases). The V and J ends lost 3 bases and 6 bases respectively, with 9 bases between them. From germline, CDR1 is LNHNV and CDR2 YYDKDF (reference sequence). The CDR3 has 14 amino acids. CDR3 loop: CATSSGTINSPLHF. Written as DNA, the CDR3 is TGTGCCACCAGCAGCGGGACAATTAATTCACCCCTCCACTTT.

The chain recombines TRBV5-8 with TRBJ2-5; 16 bases align to TRBD2. This CDR3 spans 17 amino acids. Germline CDR1 reads SGHTS; CDR2 reads YDEGEE. Trimming took 3 bases from V and 4 from J; bases not matched to a gene: 6. The CDR3 is CASSSGTSGGAGETQYF. The CDR3 nucleotides are TGTGCCAGCAGCTCCGGGACTAGCGGGGGGGCCGGAGAGACCCAGTACTTC.

The V gene is TRBV24-1, the J gene TRBJ2-7; maybe TRBD2 (6 bases). The V end was cut by 5 bases, the J end by 5 bases, with 18 bases between. The CDR3 consists of 15 residues. Germline V lookup: CDR1 KGHDR, CDR2 SFDVKD. In DNA form, the CDR3 reads TGTGCCACCAGTGGACCGGGACTCTCGAATCACGAGCAGTACTTC. Translating it yields CATSGPGLSNHEQYF.

This rearrangement joins TRBV29-1 to TRBJ1-2; D may be TRBD1 (5 bases). The CDR3 is 13 amino acids. Per germline, CDR1 SQVTM and CDR2 ANQGSEA. Trimming shortened V by 8 bases and J by 2 bases, and 15 bases separated the two germline ends. For the CDR3, the DNA is TGCAGCCTCAGCGAGGGGTTAAACTATGGCTACACCTTC. The encoded protein is CSLSEGLNYGYTF.

J is TRBJ2-7 and V is TRBV20-1; D remains unclear. The V gene lost 0 bases and the J gene lost 7 bases, with 13 bases spanning the gap. From germline, CDR1 is DFQATT and CDR2 SNEGSKA (reference sequence). This CDR3 is 13 amino acids long. In nucleotides, the CDR3 is TGCAGTGCTAGAGACCGAAGTGTGGTTGAGCAGTACTTC. It yields the protein CSARDRSVVEQYF.

This clonotype has at least ten counts. The gene calls are TRBV3-1 and TRBJ2-2; no clear D gene. Looked up from germline, CDR1 is LGHDT and CDR2 is YNNKEL (reference sequence). This CDR3 region has 13 residues. Trimming took 4 bases from V and 7 from J, leaving 10 bases between them. Here the CDR3 reads CASSPGLLGELFF. CDR3 nucleotides: TGTGCCAGCAGCCCGGGTCTCCTCGGGGAGCTGTTTTTT.

V and J are TRBV25-1 and TRBJ1-1; the D is unclear. The CDR3 has 13 amino acids. Germline CDR1 and CDR2: MGHDK and SYGVNS. V shed 6 bases and J shed 2 bases, with 10 bases lying between them. The CDR3 spells CASSTSGNTEAFF. Here the CDR3 DNA reads TGTGCCAGCAGCACATCGGGAAACACTGAAGCTTTCTTT.

This clonotype was seen a handful of times. V usage is TRBV11-2 and J usage is TRBJ2-7; unclear D gene. From germline, CDR1 is SGHAT and CDR2 FQNNGV. This CDR3 contains 13 residues. Trimming took off 0 bases at V and 4 bases at J, with 7 bases between the two ends. The CDR3, as DNA: TGTGCCAGCAGCTTAGATTGGAGTTACGAGCAGTACTTC. Protein sequence: CASSLDWSYEQYF.

The V and J genes are TRBV12-3 or TRBV12-4 and TRBJ1-1; 7 bases fit TRBD1. Germline trimming cut 3 bases from V and 3 bases from J; bases unmatched to any gene: 10. The CDR3 loop spans 16 amino acids. CDR3 amino acids: CASSFALRQGYTEAFF. In DNA form, the CDR3 reads TGTGCCAGCAGTTTTGCCCTTAGACAGGGCTACACTGAAGCTTTCTTT.

This clonotype was recorded many times. This chain joins TRBV6-6 and TRBJ2-3; D ambiguous. Deletions cut 2 bases from V and 0 bases from J, with 6 bases between. The CDR3 covers 14 residues. Germline CDR1 is MNHNY and CDR2 is SVGAGI (reference sequence). The CDR3 nucleotides are TGTGCCAGCAGTTACGGGCTTAGCACAGATACGCAGTATTTT. Translated: CASSYGLSTDTQYF.

The chain combines TRBV5-6 with TRBJ2-7, with no clear D. Trimming took off 0 bases at V and 3 bases at J, with 10 bases between the two ends. The CDR3 is 14 amino acids. Germline V lookup: CDR1 SGHDT, CDR2 YYEEEE. This chain's CDR3 is CASSLGTAYYEQYF. For the CDR3, the DNA is TGTGCCAGCAGCTTGGGGACCGCCTACTACGAGCAGTACTTC.

The chain links TRBV7-3 to TRBJ1-2; 9 nucleotides match TRBD1. CDR3 length: 15 amino acids. CDR1 and CDR2 from the germline V gene are SGHTA and FQGTGA. V gave up 0 bases and J gave up 6 bases; unmatched junction bases: 5. The CDR3 region has the DNA TGTGCCAGCAGCTTAACCGGGACAGGGTTGAATGGCTACACCTTC. This gives the protein CASSLTGTGLNGYTF.

This clonotype turned up a few times. V gene TRBV7-8 combines with J gene TRBJ2-4; D not resolved. The CDR3 totals 12 residues. Trimming shortened V by 5 bases and J by 12 bases, and 14 bases separated the two germline ends. Germline lookup yields CDR1 SGHVS and CDR2 FQNEAQ. The CDR3 region has the DNA TGTGCCAGCAGCCCCCAAAGGGAAAATCAGTACTTC. This codes for CASSPQRENQYF.

The J gene is TRBJ1-6, the V gene TRBV6-5; TRBD1 is a possible D gene (6 bases). This CDR3 has 13 amino acids. Deletions cut 5 bases from V and 9 bases from J, with 11 bases between. Germline V gene lookup returns CDR1 MNHEY and CDR2 SVGAGI. CDR3 DNA sequence: TGTGCCAGCAGTAGGGGGGAAGGTTCACCCCTCCACTTT. It yields the protein CASSRGEGSPLHF.

The chain has TRBV7-3 and TRBJ2-3, with TRBD1 matching over 7 bases. V lost 4 bases and J lost 2; bases outside the gene matches: 6. The CDR3 spans 15 residues. The germline CDR1 and CDR2 sequences are SGHTA and FQGTGA. The CDR3 DNA follows: TGTGCCAGCAGCTCCCAGGGACAGCACACAGATACGCAGTATTTT. It is translated as CASSSQGQHTDTQYF.

The chain links TRBV20-1 to TRBJ1-5; no firm D call. The CDR3 is 15 residues long. Germline V gene sequence: CDR1 DFQATT, CDR2 SNEGSKA (reference sequence). Trimming took 0 bases from V and 5 from J, leaving 14 bases between them. The CDR3 DNA is TGCAGTGCTAGAGACTCTAGAGGGTTTCATCAGCCCCAGCATTTT. Its translation is CSARDSRGFHQPQHF.

This chain links TRBV4-1 with TRBJ2-7; the match to TRBD1 covers 9 bases. V was pared by 3 bases and J by 4 bases, with 4 bases of the junction left unmatched. The CDR3 loop spans 14 amino acids. Looked up from germline, CDR1 is MGHRA and CDR2 is YSYEKL. The CDR3, as DNA: TGCGCCAGCAGCCAGCAACAGGGGGCTTACGAGCAGTACTTC. It specifies CASSQQQGAYEQYF.

This clonotype appeared many times. The rearrangement joins TRBV5-5 to TRBJ2-7; 9 nucleotides line up with TRBD1. Germline trimming cut 4 bases from V and 1 base from J; bases unmatched to any gene: 3. The CDR3 is made up of 14 amino acids. Germline CDR1 is SGHKS and CDR2 is YYEKEE (reference sequence). CDR3 protein: CASSAGTGSYEQYF. CDR3 bases: TGTGCCAGCAGCGCCGGGACAGGGTCCTACGAGCAGTACTTC.

The rearrangement uses TRBV11-2 and TRBJ2-4; 8 nucleotides agree with TRBD2. This CDR3 is built from 11 residues. Germline CDR1 is SGHAT and CDR2 is FQNNGV. V shed 3 bases, J shed 16 bases, and the junction held 5 bases outside the gene matches. DNA for the CDR3: TGTGCCAGCAGCTTGACTAGCGAAAACTACTTC. It codes for CASSLTSENYF.

The chain joins TRBV12-3 or TRBV12-4 to TRBJ2-5; 12 nucleotides align to TRBD1. Trimming cost V 5 bases and J 4 bases; bases outside gene matches: 8. The CDR3 consists of 16 residues. The CDR3 spells CASSTRGQGAGETQYF. CDR3 in DNA: TGTGCCAGCAGTACTAGGGGACAGGGGGCTGGAGAGACCCAGTACTTC.

Only a few counts were recorded for this clonotype. The chain uses TRBV19 and TRBJ2-1; 8 nucleotides agree with TRBD1. The germline V gene encodes CDR1 LNHDA and CDR2 SQIVND (reference sequence). V was clipped by 8 bases and J by 0 bases; unmatched bases: 3. CDR3 length: 14 residues. The CDR3 is CASATGGSYNEQFF. The CDR3 DNA is TGTGCCAGTGCCACAGGGGGCTCCTACAATGAGCAGTTCTTC.

This chain connects TRBV5-1 to TRBJ2-5, with TRBD1 identical over 11 bases. CDR1 is SGHRS and CDR2 is YFSETQ in the germline V gene. There are 17 residues in the CDR3. The J segment lost 4 bases and the V segment lost 4 bases, leaving 12 bases of the junction unmatched. This CDR3 reads CASSHYGQGALRETQYF. The CDR3, as DNA: TGCGCCAGCAGCCACTATGGACAGGGGGCGCTGAGAGAGACCCAGTACTTC.

This clonotype was seen a handful of times. The chain couples TRBV7-8 to TRBJ1-2, with TRBD1 matching over 9 bases. Trimming removed 4 bases from V and 3 bases from J; junction bases left unmatched: 9. The CDR3 extends over 16 amino acids. The germline CDR1 and CDR2 sequences are SGHVS and FQNEAQ. CDR3 DNA: TGTGCCAGCAGCTCGCCCCGGGACAGGGCTTACTATGGCTACACCTTC. Protein product: CASSSPRDRAYYGYTF.

This chain links TRBV2 with TRBJ1-1, with 10 nucleotides matching TRBD1. Per germline, CDR1 SNHLY and CDR2 FYNNEI. The V gene end was trimmed by 5 bases and the J gene end by 5 bases; junction bases not matched to a gene: 8. This CDR3 spans 15 amino acids. CDR3 sequence (DNA): TGTGCCAGCAGTCTCAGAGGACAGGGGGAGACTGAAGCTTTCTTT. Translated: CASSLRGQGETEAFF.

The sample holds a few counts of this clonotype. The chain recombines TRBV19 with TRBJ1-1, with 7 nucleotides matching TRBD1. The V gene end was trimmed by 5 bases and the J gene end by 3 bases; junction bases not matched to a gene: 6. CDR3 size: 14 residues. Germline CDR1 LNHDA, CDR2 SQIVND (reference sequence). CDR3 residues: CASSWQGVDTEAFF. CDR3 DNA sequence: TGTGCCAGTAGTTGGCAGGGGGTGGACACTGAAGCTTTCTTT. Looking up the rest from reference TRBV19 and TRBJ1-1 gives the full variable domain: DGGITQSPKYLFRKEGQNVTLSCEQNLNHDAMYWYRQDPGQGLRLIYYSQIVNDFQKGDIAEGYSVSREKKESFPLTVTSAQKNPTAFYLCASSWQGVDTEAFFGQGTRLTVV.

This clonotype came up a few times. The chain has TRBV12-3 or TRBV12-4 and TRBJ2-5; weak D call: TRBD1 (5 bases). V lost 5 bases, J lost 4 bases, and 17 bases lay in between. This CDR3 has 15 amino acids. CDR3: CASSPGHRMGETQYF. In DNA, the CDR3 is TGTGCCAGCAGTCCGGGCCACAGGATGGGAGAGACCCAGTACTTC.

This clonotype was detected only a few times. V is TRBV5-1 and J is TRBJ2-3; possibly TRBD2 for D (6 bases). The CDR3 length is 16 residues. Between the trimmed V and J ends, which lost 1 base and 4 bases, there was a span of 16 bases. From germline, CDR1 is SGHRS and CDR2 YFSETQ. CDR3 sequence (DNA): TGCGCCAGCAGCTTGTGGGGAGCGGGCCTCGCAGATACGCAGTATTTT. This encodes CASSLWGAGLADTQYF.